A single sample is the source of the 32 T cell receptor beta chains below, sequenced in a study of Ad26.COV2.S vaccination and SARS-CoV-2 variants. Treatment given: roughly 18 received Ad26.COV2.S at low or high dose, single or two shots; five or six received placebo; per-sample allocation not given. Specimen acquisition occurred on day 63 following the initial vaccine or placebo injection. The assay was immunoSEQ multiplex PCR, and TCRdb's table has in-frame clones only and misses some. The data show about 480,000 clones, with roughly 85% seen just once and about 13% held by the top ten. Sequenced here: peripheral blood, sampled in a trial of Ad26.COV2.S vaccine versus placebo. Source of these receptors: a person between 18 and 65 years old who received the Ad26.COV2.S COVID-19 vaccine or a placebo.

The chain links TRBV19 to TRBJ1-5; the match to TRBD1 covers 7 bases. V shed 6 bases and J 6 bases; nucleotides not matched to a gene: 8. This CDR3 has 14 residues. Per the germline V gene, CDR1 is LNHDA and CDR2 is SQIVND (reference sequence). This CDR3 is CASSTGARGQPQHF. CDR3 in DNA: TGTGCCAGTAGCACAGGGGCGCGGGGTCAGCCCCAGCATTTT.

The CDR3 reads CASSLGTMLEQYF. The CDR3 DNA sequence: TGTGCCAGCAGTTTAGGGACTATGCTCGAGCAGTACTTC. V is TRBV6-5 and J is TRBJ2-7, with 7 bases that match TRBD2. The trim removed 4 bases at V and 6 bases at J, leaving 6 bases unmatched. The germline V gene encodes CDR1 MNHEY and CDR2 SVGAGI. The length of the CDR3 is 13 residues.

This chain connects TRBV3-1 (or the pseudogene TRBV3-2) to TRBJ1-2; D is ambiguous. Trimming pared 1 base from V and 2 bases from J, leaving 14 bases between. The CDR3 consists of 16 residues. Germline V gives CDR1 LGHDT, CDR2 YNNKEL (reference sequence). The CDR3 loop is CASSQGSRARNYGYTF. CDR3 nucleotide sequence: TGTGCCAGCAGCCAAGGTTCAAGGGCAAGAAACTATGGCTACACCTTC.

This rearrangement joins TRBV28 to TRBJ2-6; D gene ambiguous. Germline V gene sequence: CDR1 MDHEN, CDR2 SYDVKM. The length of the CDR3 is 15 residues. V was clipped by 6 bases and J by 0 bases, with 9 bases between them. In DNA form, the CDR3 reads TGTGCCAGCAGAAGTATCCTCTCTGGGGCCAACGTCCTGACTTTC. It specifies CASRSILSGANVLTF.

The chain combines TRBV3-1 (or the pseudogene TRBV3-2) with TRBJ1-1; possible D gene TRBD1, 5 bases. The CDR3 spans 15 residues. V shed 3 bases and J shed 2 bases, with 13 bases lying between them. CDR1 is LGHDT and CDR2 is YNNKEL in the germline V gene (reference sequence). CDR3 sequence: CASSHGGSGNTEAFF. CDR3 coding DNA: TGTGCCAGCAGCCATGGGGGGTCGGGAAACACTGAAGCTTTCTTT.

The chain has TRBV6-5 and TRBJ2-7; D gene uncertain. V gave up 8 bases and J gave up 0 bases, with 14 bases separating them. Germline lookup yields CDR1 MNHEY and CDR2 SVGAGI. CDR3 length: 14 amino acids. This CDR3 is CASDALGASYEQYF. The CDR3 DNA follows: TGTGCCAGCGACGCTCTGGGTGCCTCCTACGAGCAGTACTTC.

With regard to this clone: Other DNA sequences in this sample translate to the same CDR3. The rearrangement links TRBV30 to TRBJ1-2, with a possible D match to TRBD1 (6 bases). From germline, CDR1 is GTSNPN and CDR2 SVGIG (reference sequence). This CDR3 is 12 amino acids long. The CDR3 coding sequence is TGTGCGTGGCCCGGGGGCCAGGGGGGCTACACCTTC. This encodes CAWPGGQGGYTF.

The chain joins TRBV28 to TRBJ1-4, with D possibly matching TRBD1 (5 bases). From germline, CDR1 is MDHEN and CDR2 SYDVKM. The CDR3 consists of 11 residues. V shed 6 bases and J shed 7 bases, with 6 bases lying between them. For the CDR3, the DNA is TGTGCCAGCAGGGGGGGTGAAAAACTGTTTTTT. As protein: CASRGGEKLFF.

This clone occurred once. This chain connects TRBV6-6 to TRBJ1-5; possible D gene TRBD1, 5 bases. CDR3 length: 19 amino acids. V dropped 5 bases and J dropped 4 bases, with 27 bases sitting between them. Germline V gene data show CDR1 as MNHNY and CDR2 as SVGAGI (reference sequence). The chain's CDR3 is CASSPNLGTYNAVNQPQHF. The CDR3 nucleotides read TGTGCCAGCAGTCCGAACCTCGGGACTTACAACGCGGTTAATCAGCCCCAGCATTTT.

V is TRBV27 and J is TRBJ2-3, with TRBD1 matching 8 bases. CDR3 size: 14 residues. Germline CDR1 reads MNHEY; CDR2 reads SMNVEV (reference sequence). The junction had 7 bases not matched to a gene; V was cut back by 6 bases and J by 5 bases. The CDR3 sequence is CASRATGAGDTQYF. DNA for the CDR3: TGTGCCAGCAGAGCGACAGGGGCCGGAGATACGCAGTATTTT.

The chain recombines TRBV9 with TRBJ2-7; D is ambiguous. Deletions cut 3 bases from V and 3 bases from J, with 22 bases between. Germline-derived CDR1 and CDR2 are SGDLS and YYNGEE. This CDR3 spans 17 amino acids. The CDR3 nucleotides are TGTGCCAGCAGCGACGGACCGCATCCCTCCTCGGGCTACGAGCAGTACTTC. This gives the protein CASSDGPHPSSGYEQYF.

In this sample, this clone turned up once. The chain carries TRBV12-3 or TRBV12-4 and TRBJ2-7; the D gene is possibly TRBD2 (5 bases). The CDR3 loop spans 13 amino acids. The ends were cut back, 6 bases at V and 7 bases at J, with 16 bases in the middle. The chain's CDR3 is CASSPLGASEQYF. The CDR3 DNA sequence: TGTGCCAGCAGCCCGTTGGGAGCAAGTGAGCAGTACTTC.

The J gene is TRBJ1-1, the V gene TRBV7-2; 7 nucleotides align to TRBD1. The V segment lost 7 bases and the J segment 9 bases; nucleotides outside the gene matches: 11. In germline, CDR1 is SGHTA, CDR2 FQGNSA. CDR3 length: 13 amino acids. In DNA, the CDR3 is TGTGCCAGCACCTCGGGACAGCGACTCAAAGCTTTCTTT. It translates to CASTSGQRLKAFF.

V is TRBV28 and J is TRBJ2-3, with 8 bases fitting TRBD2. Germline CDR1 is MDHEN and CDR2 is SYDVKM. V was clipped by 3 bases and J by 4 bases; unmatched bases: 9. The CDR3 loop spans 16 amino acids. CDR3 sequence (DNA): TGTGCCAGCAGTTTGCGGGTGGGACTAGGGTCAGATACGCAGTATTTT. Protein product: CASSLRVGLGSDTQYF.

The chain couples TRBV6-2 or TRBV6-3 to TRBJ1-5; D call uncertain. CDR3 length equals 13 residues. Deletions cut 5 bases from V and 4 bases from J, with 9 bases between. The germline V gene encodes CDR1 MNHEY and CDR2 SVGEGT. The CDR3 DNA sequence: TGTGCCAGCAGTAATCGGGGTAATCAGCCCCAGCATTTT. Its protein is CASSNRGNQPQHF.

With regard to this clone: The sample holds other DNA sequences that translate to the same CDR3. The V and J genes are TRBV6-2 or TRBV6-3 and TRBJ2-7; D is uncertain. Trimming took off 3 bases at V and 4 bases at J, with 4 bases between the two ends. This CDR3 region has 11 residues. Germline values: CDR1 MNHEY, CDR2 SVGEGT. CDR3 region: CASSYLYEQYF. The CDR3 DNA sequence: TGTGCCAGCAGTTATTTGTACGAGCAGTACTTC.

This chain links TRBV3-1 (or the pseudogene TRBV3-2) with TRBJ1-6; D is unclear. V gave up 1 base and J gave up 5 bases, with 9 bases separating them. The germline CDR1 and CDR2 sequences are LGHDT and YNNKEL (reference sequence). This CDR3 has 15 residues. The CDR3 sequence: CASSQGGRDNSPLHF. The CDR3 DNA reads as TGTGCCAGCAGCCAAGGTGGCAGAGATAATTCACCCCTCCACTTT.

V and J are TRBV10-1 and TRBJ1-1; 7 nucleotides align to TRBD1. The V gene end was trimmed by 3 bases and the J gene end by 5 bases; junction bases not matched to a gene: 6. The germline gives CDR1 WNHNN, CDR2 SYGVQD (reference sequence). This CDR3 is 14 amino acids long. CDR3 in DNA: TGCGCCAGCAGTGACATACAGGACAGGACTGAAGCTTTCTTT. Translated, it gives CASSDIQDRTEAFF.

The V gene is TRBV14, the J gene TRBJ2-4, with D uncertain. This CDR3 contains 15 residues. From germline, CDR1 is SGHDN and CDR2 FVKESK. V dropped 3 bases and J dropped 0 bases, with 9 bases sitting between them. The DNA of the CDR3 is TGTGCCAGCAGCCAGTCCTTTGCAGCCAAAAACATTCAGTACTTC. Encoded protein: CASSQSFAAKNIQYF.

This chain joins TRBV12-3 or TRBV12-4 and TRBJ2-5, with 9 bases that match TRBD1. The ends lost 6 bases at V and 4 bases at J; junction bases unmatched: 3. CDR3 length: 13 amino acids. CDR3 sequence: CASRRTGAETQYF. CDR3 in DNA: TGTGCCAGCAGGAGGACAGGGGCAGAGACCCAGTACTTC.

This clone is a singleton in its sample. The chain is built from TRBV5-1 and TRBJ1-1; D uncertain. The CDR3 runs to 17 residues. Germline V gene lookup returns CDR1 SGHRS and CDR2 YFSETQ. Trimming took off 4 bases at V and 5 bases at J, with 24 bases between the two ends. The CDR3: CASSRLRGIGIETEAFF. Here the CDR3 DNA reads TGCGCCAGCAGCCGACTAAGAGGTATAGGCATTGAGACTGAAGCTTTCTTT.

The chain has TRBV28 and TRBJ2-1; 7 bases are shared with TRBD2. This CDR3 has 14 residues. Germline assignment: CDR1 MDHEN and CDR2 SYDVKM. The trim removed 6 bases at V and 5 bases at J, leaving 7 bases unmatched. Written as DNA, the CDR3 is TGTGCCAGCAGATTTAGCGGGCGAAACAATGAGCAGTTCTTC. Protein product: CASRFSGRNNEQFF.

The V and J genes are TRBV30 and TRBJ1-2, with 11 bases matching TRBD1. V lost 2 bases and J lost 0; bases outside the gene matches: 11. Per the germline V gene, CDR1 is GTSNPN and CDR2 is SVGIG (reference sequence). This CDR3 has 18 amino acids. DNA for the CDR3: TGTGCCTGGAGTTCGCACCGGACAGGGGGCCTATCTAACTATGGCTACACCTTC. The encoded protein is CAWSSHRTGGLSNYGYTF.

The chain joins TRBV28 to TRBJ2-7; 9 bases are a match to TRBD2. The germline gives CDR1 MDHEN, CDR2 SYDVKM. The CDR3 loop spans 16 amino acids. Germline trimming cut 4 bases from V and 4 bases from J; bases unmatched to any gene: 11. The CDR3 region has the DNA TGTGCCAGCAGTTGGCGGCGGGAGGGCCTGTGGTACGAGCAGTACTTC. Translating gives CASSWRREGLWYEQYF.

The J gene is TRBJ2-2, the V gene TRBV7-2; 9 nucleotides match TRBD2. Trimming removed 5 bases from V and 7 bases from J; junction bases left unmatched: 5. The CDR3 spans 14 residues. CDR1 is SGHTA and CDR2 is FQGNSA in the germline V gene. The CDR3 DNA sequence: TGTGCCAGCAGCCCGGGACTAGCAAACGGGGAGCTGTTTTTT. It translates to CASSPGLANGELFF.

V and J are TRBV19 and TRBJ2-7; D perhaps matches TRBD2 (5 bases). V was cut by 3 bases and J by 0 bases, with 15 bases left in between. Germline-derived CDR1 and CDR2 are LNHDA and SQIVND (reference sequence). The CDR3 is 16 residues long. The CDR3 spells CASSIWSGPSSYEQYF. The CDR3 DNA sequence: TGTGCCAGTAGTATTTGGAGCGGACCAAGCTCCTACGAGCAGTACTTC. Full variable domain (remainder filled in from reference TRBV19 and TRBJ2-7): DGGITQSPKYLFRKEGQNVTLSCEQNLNHDAMYWYRQDPGQGLRLIYYSQIVNDFQKGDIAEGYSVSREKKESFPLTVTSAQKNPTAFYLCASSIWSGPSSYEQYFGPGTRLTVT.

This chain joins TRBV9 and TRBJ2-1; 10 bases align to TRBD1. The germline V gene encodes CDR1 SGDLS and CDR2 YYNGEE. The CDR3 covers 17 residues. V gave up 0 bases and J gave up 4 bases; unmatched junction bases: 7. CDR3 region: CASSVAPTGGLYNEQFF. The CDR3 coding sequence is TGTGCCAGCAGCGTAGCTCCGACAGGGGGCTTATACAATGAGCAGTTCTTC. The full variable domain, completed using reference TRBV9 and TRBJ2-1, is DSGVTQTPKHLITATGQRVTLRCSPRSGDLSVYWYQQSLDQGLQFLIQYYNGEERAKGNILERFSAQQFPDLHSELNLSSLELGDSALYFCASSVAPTGGLYNEQFFGPGTRLTVL.

This clone was detected once. The chain is built from TRBV6-5 and TRBJ1-1; no clear D gene. The CDR3 sequence is 12 residues long. V shed 8 bases and J shed 10 bases, with 17 bases lying between them. Germline V gives CDR1 MNHEY, CDR2 SVGAGI. In DNA, the CDR3 is TGTGCCAGCGCCTTCGGCTTCGATCCAGCTTTCTTT. Its translation is CASAFGFDPAFF.

The rearrangement links TRBV19 to TRBJ2-3, with 7 bases that match TRBD1. The CDR3 has 15 amino acids. J was trimmed by 3 bases and V by 4 bases; bases with no gene match: 7. Germline CDR1 and CDR2: LNHDA and SQIVND (reference sequence). CDR3 bases: TGTGCCAGTAGTACGGGACAGTCTCATACAGATACGCAGTATTTT. It encodes CASSTGQSHTDTQYF. The variable domain in full, completed from reference TRBV19 and TRBJ2-3, reads DGGITQSPKYLFRKEGQNVTLSCEQNLNHDAMYWYRQDPGQGLRLIYYSQIVNDFQKGDIAEGYSVSREKKESFPLTVTSAQKNPTAFYLCASSTGQSHTDTQYFGPGTRLTVL.

This clone has only one observation. The V and J genes are TRBV7-2 and TRBJ1-6; D not resolved. V dropped 1 base and J dropped 6 bases, with 7 bases sitting between them. This CDR3 region has 14 residues. Germline assignment: CDR1 SGHTA and CDR2 FQGNSA. In nucleotides, the CDR3 is TGTGCCAGCAGCTTAGGGGCAGCTAATTCACCCCTCCACTTT. This encodes CASSLGAANSPLHF.

The gene calls are TRBV30 and TRBJ1-2; D not resolved. V lost 1 base, J lost 5 bases, and 14 bases lay in between. Germline-derived CDR1 and CDR2 are GTSNPN and SVGIG (reference sequence). CDR3 length: 14 residues. CDR3 in amino acids: CAWSGRGLRYGYTF. As DNA, the CDR3 is TGTGCCTGGAGTGGTCGGGGATTACGGTATGGCTACACCTTC.

The chain links TRBV15 to TRBJ2-7; tentative D call: TRBD1 (5 bases). Germline V gene data show CDR1 as LNHNV and CDR2 as YYDKDF (reference sequence). V was pared by 0 bases and J by 5 bases, with 11 bases between. This CDR3 spans 14 amino acids. The CDR3 coding sequence is TGTGCCACCAGCAGAGAAGGGGTTGTCCACGAGCAGTACTTC. Translating it yields CATSREGVVHEQYF.